One TCR beta chain is described in this entry. Other DNA variants within this sample encode the same CDR3. V shed 3 bases, J shed 5 bases, and the junction held 4 bases outside the gene matches. CDR1 GTSNPN and CDR2 SVGIG come from the germline V gene (reference sequence). CDR3 length: 13 amino acids. These data belong to a study of blood T cell repertoires in COVID-19. This table comes from immunoSEQ multiplex PCR, and its TCRdb copy is limited to in-frame clones, with some not included. The data show 180,000 or so clones, with around 84% seen just once and more than 14% held by the top ten. The receptor was derived from an older woman with COVID-19, enrolled during active disease. The specimen was peripheral blood. This chain joins TRBV30 and TRBJ1-5; TRBD1 matches at 7 bases. The CDR3 reads CAWSHRGDQPQHF. The DNA for the CDR3 is TGTGCCTGGAGCCACAGGGGAGATCAGCCCCAGCATTTT.